The 18 T cell receptor beta chains in this list originate from one sample, sequenced in a study of immune heterogeneity within non-small cell lung tumors. Multiplex PCR relied on 32 V and 13 J primers to amplify TCR beta CDR3. TCRdb processed the multiplex PCR reads anew with MiXCR; each CDR3 protein has one entry. The table has under 14,000 distinct CDR3 sequences, approximately 21% seen once. The authors used roughly 650 ng of bulk tumor genomic DNA per sample as template. Several biopsies were collected from each primary tumor during surgery. They were spaced as far apart as possible within the tumor mass. Samples came from untreated patients having curative surgery for newly diagnosed non-small cell lung cancer. Sequenced input: lung tumor tissue. These TCRs come from a man in his fifties or sixties with non-small cell lung cancer.

In its sample, this clonotype was seen a few times. The chain joins TRBV19 to TRBJ2-6; no firm D call. Germline CDR1 reads LNHDA; CDR2 reads SQIVND (reference sequence). V was cut by 3 bases and J by 7 bases, with 7 bases left in between. This CDR3 is built from 13 residues. CDR3 coding DNA: TGTGCCAGTAGTATCGCCAGCGCCAACGTCCTGACTTTC. Protein: CASSIASANVLTF. Complete variable domain (other parts from reference TRBV19 and TRBJ2-6): DGGITQSPKYLFRKEGQNVTLSCEQNLNHDAMYWYRQDPGQGLRLIYYSQIVNDFQKGDIAEGYSVSREKKESFPLTVTSAQKNPTAFYLCASSIASANVLTFGAGSRLTVL.

With regard to this clonotype: The conserved final phenylalanine or tryptophan is absent from the CDR3, which likely points to a read error. The chain has TRBV9 and TRBJ1-2; D gene ambiguous. Germline V gives CDR1 SGDLS, CDR2 YYNGEE. This CDR3 region has 14 residues. V was pared by 0 bases and J by 4 bases, with 10 bases between. CDR3 DNA: TGTGCCAGCAGCGTAGGAACTGGGCCCTATGGCTACACCTCC. It codes for CASSVGTGPYGYTS.

In this sample, this clonotype is medium-sized. The gene calls are TRBV18 and TRBJ2-2; TRBD2 agrees at 11 bases. Germline V CDR1 and CDR2: KGHSH, LQKENI. CDR3 length: 18 residues. V shed 1 base and J 5 bases; nucleotides not matched to a gene: 9. CDR3 amino acids: CASSPRATSGRNTGELFF. CDR3 DNA: TGTGCCAGCTCACCACGGGCTACTAGCGGGAGAAATACCGGGGAGCTGTTTTTT.

This clonotype has a count of ten or more. V and J are TRBV30 and TRBJ1-3; possibly TRBD1 for D (5 bases). CDR1 is GTSNPN and CDR2 is SVGIG in the germline V gene (reference sequence). The CDR3 covers 13 residues. The germline V and J ends were trimmed by 7 bases and 3 bases, with 13 bases remaining between them. The CDR3 here is CASFLGVGNTIYF. CDR3 bases: TGTGCCTCCTTCCTGGGGGTTGGAAACACCATATATTTT.

About this clonotype itself: Since a much larger clone is just one base distant, this may be a read error. The chain couples TRBV28 to TRBJ2-6; D is perhaps TRBD1 or TRBD2 (6 bases each). From germline, CDR1 is MDHEN and CDR2 SYDVKM. The CDR3 runs to 15 residues. In DNA form, the CDR3 reads TGTGCCAGCAGCTTGGGGGGTTCAGGGGCCAACTTCCTGACTTTC. This codes for CASSLGGSGANFLTF.

This clonotype showed up just once. The V gene is TRBV28, the J gene TRBJ2-2; the D gene is possibly TRBD2 (5 bases). Germline lookup yields CDR1 MDHEN and CDR2 SYDVKM. Between the trimmed V and J ends, which lost 3 bases and 9 bases, there was a span of 23 bases. The CDR3 is 17 residues long. The CDR3 here is CASSFGVPWELNRELFF. The CDR3 region has the DNA TGTGCCAGCAGTTTCGGTGTCCCGTGGGAGTTGAACCGGGAGCTGTTTTTT.

Details on this clonotype: A read error is possible here, since a much larger clone lies one base away. The V and J genes are TRBV9 and TRBJ1-2, with TRBD1 identical over 8 bases. Germline CDR1 SGDLS, CDR2 YYNGEE. This CDR3 is built from 15 residues. J was trimmed by 9 bases and V by 3 bases; bases with no gene match: 13. This CDR3 is CASSDIQGVGSSYTF. The CDR3 DNA is TGTGCCAGCAGCGATATACAGGGGGTTGGATCTAGCTACACCTTC.

This clonotype counts as medium-sized. The V call is TRBV19, the J call TRBJ1-2; D is perhaps TRBD1 (6 bases). The CDR3 covers 12 residues. V lost 4 bases, J lost 7 bases, and 10 bases lay in between. The germline CDR1 and CDR2 sequences are LNHDA and SQIVND (reference sequence). The CDR3 is CASSTGVGGYTF. Here the CDR3 DNA reads TGTGCCAGTAGTACAGGGGTAGGTGGCTACACCTTC.

To note about this clonotype: Just one base apart from a much larger clone, this may be a read error. The J gene is TRBJ2-7, the V gene TRBV20-1, with 11 bases identical to TRBD1. Looked up from germline, CDR1 is DFQATT and CDR2 is SNEGSKA (reference sequence). There are 13 residues in the CDR3. CDR3 sequence reads: CGTYGQGAYEQYF. Written as DNA, the CDR3 is TGCGGAACCTACGGACAGGGGGCATACGAGCAGTACTTC.

This clonotype is medium-sized (0.01 to 0.1%) in the sample. The chain employs TRBV10-1 and TRBJ2-3, with 9 bases that match TRBD2. This CDR3 is built from 15 residues. The V gene's germline CDR1 is WNHNN and CDR2 SYGVQD (reference sequence). Trimming at V came to 3 bases and at J to 0 bases, leaving 1 base not matched to a gene. In DNA form, the CDR3 reads TGCGCCAGCAGTGACACTAGCGGGAGCACAGATACGCAGTATTTT. It specifies CASSDTSGSTDTQYF.

As concerns this clonotype: Since a much larger clone is just one base distant, this may be a read error. The V and J genes are TRBV6-5 and TRBJ2-3; 8 bases fit TRBD1. CDR1 is MNHEY, CDR2 SVGAGI, per germline. This CDR3 contains 15 residues. CDR3 protein: CASRYRDRSTDMQYF. CDR3 bases: TGTGCCAGCAGATACCGGGACAGGAGCACAGATATGCAGTATTTT.

This clonotype was counted ten times or more. V gene TRBV27 combines with J gene TRBJ2-3; possible D gene TRBD1, 6 bases. Germline loops: CDR1 MNHEY, CDR2 SMNVEV (reference sequence). Trimming stripped 7 bases from V and 1 base from J, with 12 bases between. The CDR3 is 14 amino acids. This CDR3 reads CASKVGAGTDTQYF. The CDR3 DNA sequence: TGTGCCAGCAAGGTGGGGGCCGGCACAGATACGCAGTATTTT.

Turning to this clonotype: Since a much larger clone is just one base distant, this may be a read error. The genes are TRBV12-3 or TRBV12-4 and TRBJ2-7, with D possibly matching TRBD1 (5 bases). The CDR3 has 13 amino acids. The chain's CDR3 is CASSFSGFYEEYF. CDR3 in DNA: TGTGCCAGCAGTTTTTCAGGGTTCTACGAGGAGTACTTC.

This clonotype was picked up many times. V is TRBV20-1 and J is TRBJ1-6; D unclear. Trimming stripped 1 base from V and 7 bases from J, with 11 bases between. The CDR3 spans 14 residues. Germline CDR1 reads DFQATT; CDR2 reads SNEGSKA (reference sequence). The CDR3 bases are TGCAGTGCTAGAGTCGCAGGTCCCAATTCACCCCTCCACTTT. Translation gives CSARVAGPNSPLHF.

Remarks on this clonotype: Being one base from a much bigger clone, this may be a read error. V and J are TRBV9 and TRBJ2-7; D may be TRBD1 (7 bases). V lost 3 bases and J lost 3, with 22 bases in between. There are 17 residues in the CDR3. CDR1 is SGDLS and CDR2 is YYNGEE in the germline V gene. Here the CDR3 DNA reads TGTGCCAGCAGCGACAGGGGTCCCCATTGGGGGGTCTACGAGCAGTACTTC. This gives the protein CASSDRGPHWGVYEQYF.

In the case of this clonotype: Possible read error: a much larger clone is one base away. This chain joins TRBV19 and TRBJ2-1; 7 bases map to TRBD2. The CDR3 is made up of 14 amino acids. CDR1 is LNHDA, CDR2 SQIVND, per germline (reference sequence). The J segment lost 8 bases and the V segment lost 7 bases, leaving 11 bases of the junction unmatched. The CDR3 region is CASIPQAGSDEQFF. CDR3 coding DNA: TGTGCCAGTATTCCTCAAGCGGGAAGCGATGAGCAGTTCTTC.

For the CDR3, the DNA is TGTGCCATCAGTGAGTCGATTGAGCAGTTCTTC. Protein: CAISESIEQFF. This chain connects TRBV10-3 to TRBJ2-1; D remains unclear. The CDR3 runs 11 residues. V lost 0 bases and J lost 9, with 3 bases in between. Germline CDR1 and CDR2: ENHRY and SYGVKD.

The rearrangement joins TRBV15 to TRBJ2-4, with 10 bases matching TRBD2. V lost 0 bases and J lost 5; bases outside the gene matches: 1. Germline CDR1 reads LNHNV; CDR2 reads YYDKDF (reference sequence). CDR3 length: 15 residues. CDR3: CATSRDLAGENIQYF. The DNA for the CDR3 is TGTGCCACCAGCAGAGATCTAGCGGGGGAAAACATTCAGTACTTC.